Many counts were recorded for the clone carrying this T cell receptor beta chain. Its target is not known. As the library was built, unique molecular identifiers were attached to individual cDNA molecules. TCRdb processed the RACE reads anew with MiXCR; each CDR3 protein has one entry. Of fewer than 150,000 distinct CDR3 sequences listed, approximately 15% were seen once; the top ten hold about 0.9%. The source of the sample is a study of human T cells and chemical hapten exposure. About the study: Among samples, TCR yields varied mainly because of small differences in pooled library volume. Study results and caveats: Sensitization with DPC brought no change to TCRs above 1 in 1000 in frequency.

Time point denoted: patch test 1, 2 weeks after DPC sensitization. As to treatment: therapeutic diphenylcyclopropenone sensitization with weekly scalp DPC. V was pared by 0 bases and J by 0 bases, with 12 bases between. Germline CDR1 DFQATT, CDR2 SNEGSKA (reference sequence). CDR3 length equals 16 residues. The receptor comes from a young man with alopecia areata. Some clones in this sample may be carry-over from other donors' samples. The sample in question was whole blood, obtained in connection with sensitization to the hapten diphenylcyclopropenone (DPC). The genes are TRBV20-1 and TRBJ1-3; D gene ambiguous. The CDR3 region is CSARDFGADSGNTIYF. Here the CDR3 DNA reads TGCAGTGCTAGAGATTTCGGCGCCGACTCTGGAAACACCATATATTTT.